These T cell receptor beta chains were read from a single sample in a study of vaccination and CD4 T cells after COVID-19. No antigen is known for these receptors. One entry per CDR3 protein results from TCRdb running MiXCR on the PCR reads. The sample yields more than 9,000 distinct CDR3 sequences, 48% seen once. Sequencing was done on a sample of CD4+ T cells from blood, cultured in vitro. The receptors here all came from a human donor who had recovered from COVID-19. CDR3s include the opening cysteine and the closing phenylalanine or tryptophan. A D gene is named only where the DNA matches it firmly. A row's size may be missing; if present it is once, few, many or a size class.

D gene: .
clone size: .
J gene: TRBJ2-3
V gene: TRBV15
CDR3 DNA: TGTGCCACCAGCAGAGTATTAGATACGCAGTATTTT
CDR3 protein: CATSRVLDTQYF

D gene: .
clone size: .
J gene: TRBJ1-2
V gene: TRBV11-2
CDR3 DNA: TGTGCCAGCAGCCACCCGGCCGTCCGAGGTGGCTACACCTTC
CDR3 protein: CASSHPAVRGGYTF

D gene: TRBD1
clone size: .
J gene: TRBJ2-4
V gene: TRBV6-1
CDR3 DNA: TGTGCCAGCAGTGGAACAGGGGAAAACATTCAGTACTTC
CDR3 protein: CASSGTGENIQYF

D gene: .
clone size: .
J gene: TRBJ1-5
V gene: TRBV6-5
CDR3 DNA: TGTGCCAGCAGTTCCTTCCCGGAAAGTCAGCCCCAGCATTTT
CDR3 protein: CASSSFPESQPQHF

D gene: TRBD2
clone size: once
J gene: TRBJ2-3
V gene: TRBV5-1
CDR3 DNA: TGCGCCAGCAGCCCACGGACAGGCCGAATACTAGCGGGAGAGGATACGCAGTATTTT
CDR3 protein: CASSPRTGRILAGEDTQYF

D gene: TRBD1
clone size: .
J gene: TRBJ1-2
V gene: TRBV2
CDR3 DNA: TGTGCCAGCAGCCAGGGGGATAGGGGCTACACCTTC
CDR3 protein: CASSQGDRGYTF

D gene: TRBD1
clone size: .
J gene: TRBJ1-5
V gene: TRBV29-1
CDR3 DNA: TGCAGCGTAGCCGGGACAGCCCGCAATCAGCCCCAGCATTTT
CDR3 protein: CSVAGTARNQPQHF

D gene: TRBD1
clone size: .
J gene: TRBJ1-5
V gene: TRBV27
CDR3 DNA: TGTGCCAGCAGGGCGGGACAGGGCAATCAGCCCCAGCATTTT
CDR3 protein: CASRAGQGNQPQHF

D gene: .
clone size: .
J gene: TRBJ2-1
V gene: TRBV11-2
CDR3 DNA: TGTGCCAGCAGCTTCCGCCGGGACTTTGCAGGCAATGAGCAGTTCTTC
CDR3 protein: CASSFRRDFAGNEQFF

D gene: .
clone size: .
J gene: TRBJ2-7
V gene: TRBV7-2
CDR3 DNA: TGTGCCAGCAGCTTAGGAAAAGGTTACGAGCAGTACTTC
CDR3 protein: CASSLGKGYEQYF

D gene: .
clone size: .
J gene: TRBJ1-1
V gene: TRBV19
CDR3 DNA: TGTGCCAGTAGCTCAGGGGTTCTCACTGAAGCTTTCTTT
CDR3 protein: CASSSGVLTEAFF

D gene: TRBD1
clone size: .
J gene: TRBJ1-2
V gene: TRBV7-2
CDR3 DNA: TGTGCCAGCAGTCCGTTCCGGGACAGGAATGGCTACACCTTC
CDR3 protein: CASSPFRDRNGYTF

D gene: .
clone size: .
J gene: TRBJ2-2
V gene: TRBV29-1
CDR3 DNA: TGCAGCGTTGAACAGGGGGGTGGGCGGAATACCGGGGAGCTGTTTTTT
CDR3 protein: CSVEQGGGRNTGELFF

D gene: .
clone size: .
J gene: TRBJ1-1
V gene: TRBV30
CDR3 DNA: TGTGCCTGTGCCCGGCGGGACACTGAAGCTTTCTTT
CDR3 protein: CACARRDTEAFF

D gene: .
clone size: .
J gene: TRBJ2-7
V gene: TRBV11-3
CDR3 DNA: TGTGCCAGCAGCTTAGGACGCTACGAGCAGTACTTC
CDR3 protein: CASSLGRYEQYF

D gene: .
clone size: few
J gene: TRBJ2-2
V gene: TRBV20-1
CDR3 DNA: TGCAGTGCCGAGAGGAGGGAAAACACCGGGGAGCTGTTTTTT
CDR3 protein: CSAERRENTGELFF

D gene: TRBD2
clone size: .
J gene: TRBJ2-3
V gene: TRBV6-1
CDR3 DNA: TGTGCCAGCAGTGGCTCTAGCGGGAGTGGCACAGATACGCAGTATTTT
CDR3 protein: CASSGSSGSGTDTQYF

D gene: .
clone size: .
J gene: TRBJ2-3
V gene: TRBV7-7
CDR3 DNA: TGTGCTTCCGCCAGCGGGAGCACAGATACGCAGTATTTT
CDR3 protein: CASASGSTDTQYF

D gene: .
clone size: .
J gene: TRBJ1-5
V gene: TRBV6-2/TRBV6-3
CDR3 DNA: TGTGCCAGCAGCCGGGGGACTCCCGGGGATCAGCCCCAGCATTTT
CDR3 protein: CASSRGTPGDQPQHF

D gene: .
clone size: .
J gene: TRBJ2-3
V gene: TRBV20-1
CDR3 DNA: TGCAGTGCTAGATGGACCGGGGTCCGGGCAGATACGCAGTATTTT
CDR3 protein: CSARWTGVRADTQYF

D gene: .
clone size: large
J gene: TRBJ2-1
V gene: TRBV7-2
CDR3 DNA: TGTGCCAGCAGCTTAGAGAGATCCCTTTTTAGCTGGTTCTTC
CDR3 protein: CASSLERSLFSWFF

D gene: .
clone size: .
J gene: TRBJ2-3
V gene: TRBV28
CDR3 DNA: TGTGCCATCCACGGGGGCACAGATACGCAGTATTTT
CDR3 protein: CAIHGGTDTQYF

D gene: .
clone size: once
J gene: TRBJ2-3
V gene: TRBV5-6
CDR3 DNA: TGTGCCAGCGGGCCTACAGATACGCAGTATTTT
CDR3 protein: CASGPTDTQYF

D gene: .
clone size: few
J gene: TRBJ1-2
V gene: TRBV27
CDR3 DNA: TGTGCCAGCAGTCCCCCCGGACAGTATGGCTACACCTTC
CDR3 protein: CASSPPGQYGYTF

D gene: .
clone size: .
J gene: TRBJ1-2
V gene: TRBV6-2/TRBV6-3
CDR3 DNA: TGTGCATCCGGCAGACGCTTCTATGGCTACACCTTC
CDR3 protein: CASGRRFYGYTF

D gene: TRBD1
clone size: .
J gene: TRBJ2-7
V gene: TRBV6-5
CDR3 DNA: TGTGCCAGCAGTTCAAACCCGGGACAGGGACACGAGCAGTACTTC
CDR3 protein: CASSSNPGQGHEQYF

D gene: TRBD1
clone size: .
J gene: TRBJ2-1
V gene: TRBV6-1
CDR3 DNA: TGTGCCAGCAGGACAGGGAGCTACAATGAGCAGTTCTTC
CDR3 protein: CASRTGSYNEQFF

D gene: TRBD2
clone size: once
J gene: TRBJ2-2
V gene: TRBV30
CDR3 DNA: TGTGCCTGGAGAGGAACCTTGACTAGCCTTCCGATCGGGGAGCTGTTTTTT
CDR3 protein: CAWRGTLTSLPIGELFF